This T cell receptor (beta chain) was recovered during a study of Graves' ophthalmopathy and Graves' hyperthyroidism. Study observations and caveats: Ophthalmopathy progression prediction by the model yielded a sensitivity of about 71% and a specificity of under 80%. From stable hyperthyroidism, ophthalmopathy was separated by a 13-signature model with 85% to 90% sensitivity and 75% to 84% specificity.

This clonotype has just one count. Its antigen is as yet unknown. Looked up from germline, CDR1 is MNHEY and CDR2 is SVGAGI. The CDR3 contains 15 residues. Trimming removed 2 bases from V and 2 bases from J, with 12 bases in between. New diagnoses, under 2 months' duration, and ages 18 to 65 characterized the hyperthyroidism patients. The TCR beta CDR3 regions underwent amplification from RNA transcripts. The workflow started with a first-round RT-PCR run with HTBI primers and then moved on to a second-round multiplex PCR. TCRdb recomputed calls from the multiplex PCR reads with MiXCR, one row per CDR3 protein. The table has 350,000 to 450,000 distinct CDR3 sequences, roughly 20% seen once.

J is TRBJ1-2 and V is TRBV6-5, with D perhaps matching TRBD1 (5 bases). The sequence was collected from a woman aged 18-29 years with stable Graves' hyperthyroidism. The specimen was peripheral blood. The CDR3 coding sequence is TGTGCCAGCAGTTACGTCGGACACCAAAACTATGGCTACACCTTC. Its protein product is CASSYVGHQNYGYTF.